Presented here are 7 T cell receptor beta chains from one specimen sequenced in a study of OX40 agonist ivuxolimab in advanced cancers. TCRdb's copy holds only in-frame clones and misses some; the assay was immunoSEQ multiplex PCR. The sample has about 79,000 clones, around 94% seen once. The specimen comprised CD4+ or CD8+ T cells sorted from blood, sampled in a trial of the OX40 agonist ivuxolimab. Every receptor here comes from an adult with an advanced solid tumor such as melanoma, head and neck, liver or kidney cancer.

The chain uses TRBV27 and TRBJ1-2; the D is unclear. The CDR3 has 12 residues. The V gene lost 3 bases and the J gene lost 4 bases, with 6 bases spanning the gap. Germline CDR1 and CDR2: MNHEY and SMNVEV (reference sequence). CDR3 in amino acids: CASSLSGYGYTF. The CDR3 DNA sequence: TGTGCCAGCAGTTTGAGTGGCTATGGCTACACCTTC.

The J gene is TRBJ2-7, the V gene TRBV6-1; 9 bases are a match to TRBD2. The V gene end was trimmed by 3 bases and the J gene end by 2 bases; junction bases not matched to a gene: 8. CDR3 size: 16 residues. Germline lookup yields CDR1 MNHNS and CDR2 SASEGT. The CDR3 sequence is CASSDNTSGFTYEQYF. In nucleotides, the CDR3 is TGTGCCAGCAGTGACAACACTAGCGGGTTTACCTACGAGCAGTACTTC.

This rearrangement joins TRBV28 to TRBJ2-5, with D unresolved. Germline assignment: CDR1 MDHEN and CDR2 SYDVKM. CDR3 length: 13 amino acids. V lost 7 bases to trimming and J lost 5 bases, with 14 bases between them. Here the CDR3 reads CASIPDGGETQYF. Here the CDR3 DNA reads TGTGCCAGCATTCCCGATGGTGGGGAGACCCAGTACTTC.

The chain carries TRBV15 and TRBJ1-1; D is possibly TRBD1 (6 bases). CDR1 is LNHNV and CDR2 is YYDKDF in the germline V gene (reference sequence). V was shortened by 2 bases and J by 4 bases, with 14 bases between the two germline ends. CDR3 length: 15 amino acids. This CDR3 is CATSRSVGGATEAFF. DNA for the CDR3: TGTGCCACCAGCAGATCCGTTGGGGGCGCCACTGAAGCTTTCTTT.

The chain links TRBV28 to TRBJ2-1; tentative D call: TRBD1 (5 bases). This CDR3 region has 12 residues. Germline CDR1 is MDHEN and CDR2 is SYDVKM. The V gene lost 8 bases and the J gene lost 7 bases, with 12 bases spanning the gap. CDR3: CASARGWNEQFF. The CDR3 DNA follows: TGTGCCAGCGCAAGGGGTTGGAATGAGCAGTTCTTC. Full variable domain (missing parts from reference TRBV28 and TRBJ2-1): DVKVTQSSRYLVKRTGEKVFLECVQDMDHENMFWYRQDPGLGLRLIYFSYDVKMKEKGDIPEGYSVSREKKERFSLILESASTNQTSMYLCASARGWNEQFFGPGTRLTVL.

This clone appeared once. This chain links TRBV7-9 with TRBJ2-5; no clear D. The better agreement between TRBJ2-7 and the DNA end casts doubt on the J call. This CDR3 is 13 amino acids long. Looked up from germline, CDR1 is SEHNR and CDR2 is FQNEAQ (reference sequence). CDR3 nucleotide sequence: TGTGCCAGCAGCTACCCGGGCGGATACGAGCAGTACTTC. The encoded protein is CASSYPGGYEQYF.

This chain uses TRBV5-1 with TRBJ2-6; the D gene is possibly TRBD1 (7 bases). There are 19 residues in the CDR3. Looked up from germline, CDR1 is SGHRS and CDR2 is YFSETQ. Trimming shortened V by 4 bases and J by 0 bases, and 20 bases separated the two germline ends. Written as DNA, the CDR3 is TGCGCCAGCAGCGCACCACAGGGGACTCCAACCTCTGGGGCCAACGTCCTGACTTTC. This encodes CASSAPQGTPTSGANVLTF.